These 18 T cell receptor beta chains were sequenced from one sample in a study of identical twins. MiXCR was run by TCRdb on the 5' RACE reads, yielding one entry per CDR3 protein. The sample carries under 500,000 distinct CDR3 sequences, 13% to 15% recorded once. These same data were also listed under a study on yellow fever vaccine responses in identical twins.

The sample comprised CD4+ T cells sorted from blood. The receptors originated from a woman under 30 in good health.

In its sample, this clonotype was seen a few times. The chain's CDR3 is CSKRREGDEKLFF. DNA for the CDR3: TGCAGTAAGAGGAGGGAAGGGGATGAAAAACTGTTTTTT. J is TRBJ1-4 and V is TRBV20-1, with D possibly TRBD1 on 5 matching bases. Germline CDR1 DFQATT, CDR2 SNEGSKA (reference sequence). V gave up 8 bases and J gave up 6 bases, with 16 bases separating them. The CDR3 spans 13 residues.

This clonotype was recorded a few times. This sequence joins TRBV28 and TRBJ1-3; D is uncertain. This CDR3 has 14 residues. The V and J ends lost 2 bases and 0 bases respectively, with 5 bases between them. From germline, CDR1 is MDHEN and CDR2 SYDVKM. The CDR3 sequence is CASSLRLSGNTIYF. CDR3 nucleotide sequence: TGTGCCAGCAGTTTACGCCTCTCTGGAAACACCATATATTTT.

The rearrangement uses TRBV6-1 and TRBJ2-7, with 11 bases identical to TRBD2. J was trimmed by 7 bases and V by 6 bases; bases with no gene match: 11. The CDR3 covers 15 residues. Germline loops: CDR1 MNHNS, CDR2 SASEGT. For the CDR3, the DNA is TGTGCCAGCAGCCGAGGGACTAGCGGCCTGAGGGAGCAGTACTTC. Amino acid sequence: CASSRGTSGLREQYF.

This clonotype was seen repeatedly, ten times or more. The V call is TRBV9, the J call TRBJ2-1; possible D gene TRBD2, 6 bases. Germline assignment: CDR1 SGDLS and CDR2 YYNGEE. Deletions cut 4 bases from V and 0 bases from J, with 14 bases between. The CDR3 spans 16 residues. The CDR3 sequence: CASSSGTGRSYNEQFF. Here the CDR3 DNA reads TGTGCCAGCAGCTCCGGGACTGGCCGCTCCTACAATGAGCAGTTCTTC. Drawing the rest from reference TRBV9 and TRBJ2-1, the complete variable domain is DSGVTQTPKHLITATGQRVTLRCSPRSGDLSVYWYQQSLDQGLQFLIQYYNGEERAKGNILERFSAQQFPDLHSELNLSSLELGDSALYFCASSSGTGRSYNEQFFGPGTRLTVL.

The chain recombines TRBV30 with TRBJ2-7; 7 bases map to TRBD1. V shed 2 bases and J 1 base; nucleotides not matched to a gene: 8. Germline CDR1 reads GTSNPN; CDR2 reads SVGIG (reference sequence). The CDR3 consists of 15 residues. The CDR3 DNA sequence: TGTGCCTGGAGTCGACGGACAGGAACATCCTACGAGCAGTACTTC. Residues: CAWSRRTGTSYEQYF.

The CDR3 DNA reads as TGCGCCAGCAGCGCGGGACAGGGGTTGGGCCTCCCCTACGAGCAGTACTTC. Translated: CASSAGQGLGLPYEQYF. V usage is TRBV5-1 and J usage is TRBJ2-7; 10 positions match TRBD1. Germline CDR1 SGHRS, CDR2 YFSETQ. This CDR3 spans 17 amino acids. V trimming: 4 bases; J trimming: 2 bases; junction bases outside the gene matches: 12. The whole variable domain, remainder taken from reference TRBV5-1 and TRBJ2-7, is KAGVTQTPRYLIKTRGQQVTLSCSPISGHRSVSWYQQTPGQGLQFLFEYFSETQRNKGNFPGRFSGRQFSNSRSEMNVSTLELGDSALYLCASSAGQGLGLPYEQYFGPGTRLTVT.

This clonotype was picked up many times. The chain links TRBV5-1 to TRBJ2-1; 12 bases agree with TRBD2. Looked up from germline, CDR1 is SGHRS and CDR2 is YFSETQ. The V segment lost 0 bases and the J segment 7 bases; nucleotides outside the gene matches: 5. This CDR3 is 16 amino acids long. In DNA, the CDR3 is TGCGCCAGCAGCTTGGATCCTAGCGGGAGGGGGAATGAGCAGTTCTTC. Translation gives CASSLDPSGRGNEQFF.

Only a few counts were recorded for this clonotype. The V call is TRBV5-1, the J call TRBJ2-1; 7 bases fit TRBD1. Trimming cost V 0 bases and J 4 bases; bases outside gene matches: 4. The V gene's germline CDR1 is SGHRS and CDR2 YFSETQ. CDR3 length equals 15 residues. The CDR3 loop is CASSLVGQEYNEQFF. The CDR3 region has the DNA TGCGCCAGCAGCTTGGTAGGACAGGAGTACAATGAGCAGTTCTTC.

The J gene is TRBJ2-4, the V gene TRBV7-9; 7 positions agree with TRBD2. Per germline, CDR1 SEHNR and CDR2 FQNEAQ (reference sequence). The CDR3 runs to 15 residues. Trimming at V came to 4 bases and at J to 5 bases, leaving 8 bases not matched to a gene. CDR3 loop: CASSSNTGLENIQYF. The CDR3 coding sequence is TGTGCCAGCAGCTCAAATACTGGACTAGAAAACATTCAGTACTTC.

The rearrangement joins TRBV5-1 to TRBJ1-1, with D possibly matching TRBD1 (5 bases). Trimming took off 4 bases at V and 1 base at J, with 17 bases between the two ends. The CDR3 is 16 amino acids. Germline lookup yields CDR1 SGHRS and CDR2 YFSETQ. For the CDR3, the DNA is TGCGCCAGCAGCGGCGGGACCGGGAGGAGGAACACTGAAGCTTTCTTT. Its protein is CASSGGTGRRNTEAFF. The variable domain in full, completed from reference TRBV5-1 and TRBJ1-1, reads KAGVTQTPRYLIKTRGQQVTLSCSPISGHRSVSWYQQTPGQGLQFLFEYFSETQRNKGNFPGRFSGRQFSNSRSEMNVSTLELGDSALYLCASSGGTGRRNTEAFFGQGTRLTVV.

This clonotype was detected ten times or more. The V gene is TRBV6-2 or TRBV6-3, the J gene TRBJ2-7; possible D gene TRBD1, 5 bases. The CDR3 covers 12 residues. The germline CDR1 and CDR2 sequences are MNHEY and SVGEGT. The V gene lost 8 bases and the J gene lost 5 bases, with 13 bases spanning the gap. The chain's CDR3 is CASGDSFHEQYF. CDR3 nucleotide sequence: TGTGCCAGCGGCGACAGTTTCCACGAGCAGTACTTC.

This chain joins TRBV5-1 and TRBJ2-1; the D gene is possibly TRBD1 (6 bases). V lost 4 bases to trimming and J lost 3 bases, with 11 bases between them. Germline assignment: CDR1 SGHRS and CDR2 YFSETQ. This CDR3 is built from 14 residues. For the CDR3, the DNA is TGCGCCAGCAGCCCGGACAGCAACTACAATGAGCAGTTCTTC. This sequence encodes CASSPDSNYNEQFF.

The chain has TRBV4-3 and TRBJ2-1, with D unresolved. From germline, CDR1 is LGHNA and CDR2 YSLEER. V was clipped by 1 base and J by 7 bases, with 14 bases between them. The CDR3 is made up of 15 amino acids. The CDR3 loop reads CASSQAGSGRNEQFF. The CDR3 DNA sequence: TGCGCCAGCAGCCAAGCCGGGTCGGGCAGGAATGAGCAGTTCTTC.

This clonotype was seen more than once but under ten times. The rearrangement joins TRBV12-3 or TRBV12-4 to TRBJ2-1; no reliable D call. The CDR3 runs 13 residues. Trimming took off 3 bases at V and 9 bases at J, with 12 bases between the two ends. The CDR3 here is CASSFSRLLEQFF. The CDR3 DNA reads TGTGCCAGCAGTTTCTCACGGTTGCTTGAGCAGTTCTTC.

This clonotype was observed a handful of times. The CDR3 DNA reads as TGTGCCAGCAGCTTAGATCTAAGCGGGAGGGCCGGGGAGCTGTTTTTT. The encoded protein is CASSLDLSGRAGELFF. This sequence joins TRBV11-2 and TRBJ2-2; 10 nucleotides agree with TRBD2. This CDR3 is 16 amino acids long. Germline CDR1 and CDR2: SGHAT and FQNNGV. Trimming removed 0 bases from V and 6 bases from J; junction bases left unmatched: 4.

CDR3 sequence (DNA): TGCAGTGCTAGCACAGGGCCTCAGCCCCAGCATTTT. It specifies CSASTGPQPQHF. This chain uses TRBV20-1 with TRBJ1-5; possible D gene TRBD1, 6 bases. Germline CDR1 is DFQATT and CDR2 is SNEGSKA (reference sequence). Trimming stripped 3 bases from V and 6 bases from J, with 9 bases between. The CDR3 is 12 amino acids.

This clonotype was seen more than once but under ten times. V and J are TRBV3-1 and TRBJ1-2; 9 nucleotides align to TRBD1. Germline V CDR1 and CDR2: LGHDT, YNNKEL (reference sequence). This CDR3 has 15 residues. V gave up 4 bases and J gave up 7 bases; unmatched junction bases: 10. Written as DNA, the CDR3 is TGTGCCAGCAGCCGAGGCGGGACAGGGCCCCCTGGCTACACCTTC. It yields the protein CASSRGGTGPPGYTF.

The rearrangement links TRBV6-5 to TRBJ2-7; TRBD2 matches at 8 bases. The trim removed 4 bases at V and 1 base at J, leaving 9 bases unmatched. Germline values: CDR1 MNHEY, CDR2 SVGAGI. This CDR3 has 16 amino acids. DNA for the CDR3: TGTGCCAGCAGTTTAGCCGGGACTAGTTTTTCCTACGAGCAGTACTTC. Its translation: CASSLAGTSFSYEQYF.